This TCR beta chain was retrieved from a study of CD8 T cells in Susac syndrome. Random hexamers were used to reverse transcribe an amount of roughly 0.5 to 1 ug RNA. MiXCR, applied by TCRdb to the immunoSEQ multiplex PCR reads, yields one record per CDR3 protein. The sample records hundreds of thousands of distinct CDR3 sequences, 85% being singletons. The CDR3 is made up of 19 amino acids. Germline loops: CDR1 SEHNR, CDR2 FQNEAQ (reference sequence). A word on this clonotype: A junction boundary mismatches the germline segment, possibly from a read error.

V usage is TRBV7-9 and J usage is TRBJ2-6; 10 nucleotides line up with TRBD1. This receptor was identified in a human donor with multiple sclerosis. Sequencing was performed on CD8+ T cells from PBMCs. The CDR3 DNA follows: TGTGCCAGCATTAAACCTAGGGACAGGGGTAACTCTAGGGCCAACGTCCTGACTTTC. Residues: CASIKPRDRGNSRANVLTF.